The rows below give T cell receptor beta chains drawn from one sample of a study of cytomegalovirus exposure and HLA in healthy donors. Some clones are missing from TCRdb's copy, which holds only in-frame ones; the method was immunoSEQ multiplex PCR. The table has around 150,000 clones, around 80% seen once. Material: PBMCs. The origin of the receptors is a man under 40 in good health. The CDR3 runs from the conserved cysteine through the conserved F or W. Fields, in order: V gene, D gene, clone size, J gene, CDR3 DNA, CDR3 protein. D genes are given only for firm matches. Clone size is given for some rows only: seen once, a few or many times, or a class if the clone is expanded.

v_gene: TRBV29-1; d_gene: NA; abundance: NA; j_gene: TRBJ2-1; CDR3nt: TGCAGCGTCCCGCGCCAGGGTGGATACAATGAGCAGTTCTTC; CDR3aa: CSVPRQGGYNEQFF
v_gene: TRBV2; d_gene: TRBD1; abundance: few; j_gene: TRBJ1-5; CDR3nt: TGTGCCAGCAGGCGACAGGGGTCAAGGGCACCCCATCAGCCCCAGCATTTT; CDR3aa: CASRRQGSRAPHQPQHF
v_gene: TRBV18; d_gene: TRBD1; abundance: NA; j_gene: TRBJ1-2; CDR3nt: TGTGCCAGCTCACCCAACAGGGGGGACTATGGCTACACCTTC; CDR3aa: CASSPNRGDYGYTF
v_gene: TRBV7-8; d_gene: TRBD2; abundance: NA; j_gene: TRBJ2-7; CDR3nt: TGTGCCAGCAGCCCGGGGGGGGCGCAAAACTACGAGCAGTACTTC; CDR3aa: CASSPGGAQNYEQYF
v_gene: TRBV2; d_gene: NA; abundance: once; j_gene: TRBJ2-7; CDR3nt: TGTGCCAGCCTAAGACTCACCTACGAGCAGTACTTC; CDR3aa: CASLRLTYEQYF
v_gene: TRBV27; d_gene: NA; abundance: NA; j_gene: TRBJ1-4; CDR3nt: TGTGCCAGCAGGGCCAATGAGGGCCGTGAAAAACTGTTTTTT; CDR3aa: CASRANEGREKLFF
v_gene: TRBV6-1; d_gene: TRBD2; abundance: NA; j_gene: TRBJ2-4; CDR3nt: TGTGCCAGCAGTCCGCTAGCGGAGGGAGGAAACATTCAGTACTTC; CDR3aa: CASSPLAEGGNIQYF
v_gene: TRBV19; d_gene: NA; abundance: once; j_gene: TRBJ1-4; CDR3nt: TGTGCCAGTTGGGGCGAAAAACTGTTTTTT; CDR3aa: CASWGEKLFF
v_gene: TRBV29-1; d_gene: NA; abundance: NA; j_gene: TRBJ2-1; CDR3nt: TGCAGCGTTTATCCGGGTCCTTACAATGAGCAGTTCTTC; CDR3aa: CSVYPGPYNEQFF
v_gene: TRBV9; d_gene: NA; abundance: few; j_gene: TRBJ1-4; CDR3nt: TGTGCCAGCAGCGTCAACAGGGCGGGCGAAAAACTGTTTTTT; CDR3aa: CASSVNRAGEKLFF
v_gene: TRBV7-9; d_gene: TRBD1; abundance: NA; j_gene: TRBJ2-7; CDR3nt: TGTGCCAGCAGCTACCGGGACAGATCCTACGAGCAGTACTTC; CDR3aa: CASSYRDRSYEQYF
v_gene: TRBV9; d_gene: TRBD2; abundance: NA; j_gene: TRBJ2-3; CDR3nt: TGTGCCAGCAGCGCGAGCGGGAGGGCCTTAGATACGCAGTATTTT; CDR3aa: CASSASGRALDTQYF
v_gene: TRBV11-3; d_gene: NA; abundance: few; j_gene: TRBJ2-1; CDR3nt: TGTGCCAGCAGCTCCGGGGGTAGCTCCTACAATGAGCAGTTCTTC; CDR3aa: CASSSGGSSYNEQFF
v_gene: TRBV5-1; d_gene: TRBD2; abundance: NA; j_gene: TRBJ2-1; CDR3nt: TGCGCCAGCAGCTTCGGAAGCGGGAGGGCCCTTAACAATGAGCAGTTCTTC; CDR3aa: CASSFGSGRALNNEQFF
v_gene: TRBV9; d_gene: TRBD2; abundance: NA; j_gene: TRBJ2-3; CDR3nt: TGTGCCAGCAGCCCCGGGACTAGCGACGGCACAGATACGCAGTATTTT; CDR3aa: CASSPGTSDGTDTQYF
v_gene: TRBV6-6; d_gene: NA; abundance: once; j_gene: TRBJ2-1; CDR3nt: TGTGCCAGCACCCCTAGCTCCTACAATGAGCAGTTCTTC; CDR3aa: CASTPSSYNEQFF
v_gene: TRBV5-8; d_gene: NA; abundance: few; j_gene: TRBJ1-1; CDR3nt: TGTGCCAGCAGCTCAGGACAGAACACTGAAGCTTTCTTT; CDR3aa: CASSSGQNTEAFF
v_gene: TRBV6-5; d_gene: NA; abundance: NA; j_gene: TRBJ2-7; CDR3nt: TGTGCCACTAAAGCATATATAGCGGTAAACTACGAGCAGTACTTC; CDR3aa: CATKAYIAVNYEQYF
v_gene: TRBV4-3; d_gene: NA; abundance: NA; j_gene: TRBJ1-3; CDR3nt: TGCGCCAGCAGCCGAAACACAGGGTTTGGTGGAAACACCATATATTTT; CDR3aa: CASSRNTGFGGNTIYF
v_gene: TRBV7-3; d_gene: TRBD1; abundance: NA; j_gene: TRBJ1-1; CDR3nt: TGTGCCAGCAGCTCCTGGGACAGGGTAGGTGAAGCTTTCTTT; CDR3aa: CASSSWDRVGEAFF
v_gene: TRBV7-2; d_gene: NA; abundance: NA; j_gene: TRBJ2-7; CDR3nt: TGCGCCAGCAGCTCAGGAGACAGCCCCTACGAGCAGTACTTC; CDR3aa: CASSSGDSPYEQYF